This T cell receptor beta chain was obtained from a study of blood T cell repertoires in COVID-19. Losses at the gene ends were 3 bases for V and 6 bases for J; bases not matched to a gene: 7. CDR3 length: 14 amino acids. Per germline, CDR1 DFQATT and CDR2 SNEGSKA (reference sequence). Per the study methods: Amplification with reference gene primers provided the estimates of nucleated cell counts. Clones were sequenced by immunoSEQ multiplex PCR, and TCRdb holds only the in-frame ones, with some missing. V and J calls plus clone size are reproduced from that table; the DNA served to infer D and trimming. The data hold about 210,000 clones, with around four fifths observed a single time.

The chain recombines TRBV20-1 with TRBJ2-1, with 8 nucleotides matching TRBD2. The sequence came from a man aged 50-59 years with active or convalescent COVID-19. What was sequenced was peripheral blood. CDR3 sequence: CSASGGRLGNEQFF. The DNA for the CDR3 is TGCAGTGCTAGTGGCGGGAGGCTAGGCAATGAGCAGTTCTTC.